Here is one T cell receptor beta chain with its context. Antigen unknown. V lost 0 bases to trimming and J lost 5 bases, with 14 bases between them. CDR1 is SGHAT, CDR2 FQNNGV, per germline. This CDR3 has 15 amino acids. The sample comes from a study of shared clonotypes between healthy human individuals. Study-level results: What limited the represented genetic and exposure-history diversity was the small number of donors. Roughly 4.6% of naive CD4 clonotypes were common to four donors.

Repertoires were generated with immunoSEQ multiplex PCR, while TCRdb's copy carries only in-frame clones and drops some. Counted here are roughly 650,000 clones, roughly 96% occurring once; the ten biggest clones make up roughly 0.1%. Selected positively for CCR7 and CD45RO-negative, naive CD8 cells excluded terminally differentiated effector memory CD45RA+ cells. Sequencing was done on a sample of naive CD8+ T cells sorted from blood. The chain combines TRBV11-2 with TRBJ2-7; no reliable D call. The clonotype was recovered from a woman in her 30s in good health. The CDR3 DNA reads TGTGCCAGCAGCTTAGACCCCACCCTAGGCAACGAGCAGTACTTC. This gives the protein CASSLDPTLGNEQYF.